The 21 T cell receptor beta chains presented below share a single source sample, sequenced in a study of pediatric ulcerative colitis. The rectum was sampled with one to two pinch biopsies at colonoscopy. Generated by immunoSEQ multiplex PCR, the TCRdb table keeps only in-frame clones and is missing some. The sample has roughly 45,000 clones, 60% to 85% seen once. Material for sequencing was gut tissue. Receptors originate from a girl aged 10 to 17 with moderate ulcerative colitis.

The V gene is TRBV20-1, the J gene TRBJ2-5; no clear D gene. The germline V gene has CDR1 DFQATT and CDR2 SNEGSKA (reference sequence). Trimming removed 5 bases at V and 1 base at J, with 5 bases between. The CDR3 runs to 11 residues. As DNA, the CDR3 is TGCAGTGCTCAGATCCAAGAGACCCAGTACTTC. Its translation is CSAQIQETQYF.

The chain's CDR3 is CAWSPPTSRQPQHF. CDR3 DNA sequence: TGTGCCTGGAGTCCACCTACATCGAGGCAGCCCCAGCATTTT. V is TRBV30 and J is TRBJ1-5; D is undetermined. V lost 2 bases and J lost 7, with 15 bases in between. From germline, CDR1 is GTSNPN and CDR2 SVGIG (reference sequence). This CDR3 spans 14 amino acids.

The chain couples TRBV4-1 to TRBJ1-3, with TRBD1 as a possible D gene (5 bases). The CDR3 loop spans 16 amino acids. The V end lost 0 bases, the J end lost 3 bases, and 12 bases lay between the germline ends. CDR1 and CDR2 (germline): MGHRA, YSYEKL. CDR3 nucleotides: TGCGCCAGCAGCCAAGATGAGTATGGGGGTGGAAACACCATATATTTT. It translates to CASSQDEYGGGNTIYF.

The V and J genes are TRBV28 and TRBJ2-1, with TRBD2 matching over 7 bases. The length of the CDR3 is 15 residues. The junction had 9 bases not matched to a gene; V was cut back by 3 bases and J by 7 bases. From germline, CDR1 is MDHEN and CDR2 SYDVKM. The CDR3 DNA reads as TGTGCCAGCAGTTTTGAGGGAGGGCATGGGAATGAGCAGTTCTTC. As protein: CASSFEGGHGNEQFF.

This clone was seen a single time. The chain joins TRBV13 to TRBJ2-7, with a tentative D call TRBD1 (6 bases). The V gene lost 3 bases and the J gene lost 6 bases, with 15 bases spanning the gap. The CDR3 length is 14 residues. The germline CDR1 and CDR2 sequences are PRHDT and FYEKMQ (reference sequence). In nucleotides, the CDR3 is TGTGCCAGCAGCTTCCGACGGACAGTTCTCGAGCAGTACTTC. Translating it yields CASSFRRTVLEQYF.

V and J are TRBV10-1 and TRBJ1-5; D unclear. This CDR3 spans 14 amino acids. Germline CDR1 reads WNHNN; CDR2 reads SYGVQD (reference sequence). V lost 5 bases and J 2 bases, leaving 10 bases between the germline ends. The CDR3 bases are TGCGCCAGCAGTTCGGGAGATCGCAATCAGCCCCAGCATTTT. It codes for CASSSGDRNQPQHF.

This chain links TRBV9 with TRBJ1-2; 10 nucleotides agree with TRBD1. With V trimmed by 3 bases and J by 2 bases, 4 bases remained unmatched. The CDR3 covers 15 residues. The germline CDR1 and CDR2 sequences are SGDLS and YYNGEE. CDR3 nucleotide sequence: TGTGCCAGCAGCGCGGGGGGACAGGGGAACTATGGCTACACCTTC. It is translated as CASSAGGQGNYGYTF.

This clone showed up just once. The J gene is TRBJ2-1, the V gene TRBV27; tentatively, D is TRBD2 (6 bases). CDR3 length: 15 residues. Trimming removed 3 bases from V and 2 bases from J, with 11 bases in between. The germline gives CDR1 MNHEY, CDR2 SMNVEV (reference sequence). Written as DNA, the CDR3 is TGTGCCAGCAGTTTGGAGGGCTCAGCCTACAATGAGCAGTTCTTC. Protein product: CASSLEGSAYNEQFF.

This clone was seen a handful of times. This chain uses TRBV7-9 with TRBJ2-7, with TRBD2 matching 9 bases. The CDR3 has 16 residues. Losses at the gene ends were 1 base for V and 3 bases for J; bases not matched to a gene: 7. The germline gives CDR1 SEHNR, CDR2 FQNEAQ (reference sequence). CDR3 bases: TGTGCCAGCAGCTTAGGCGGGGGGGCCTCCCTCTACGAGCAGTACTTC. Its protein product is CASSLGGGASLYEQYF.

The gene calls are TRBV27 and TRBJ2-3; D is ambiguous. With 6 bases removed from V and 0 bases from J, the gap between germline ends came to 10 bases. Germline CDR1 and CDR2: MNHEY and SMNVEV (reference sequence). The CDR3 has 14 amino acids. Here the CDR3 DNA reads TGTGCCAGCAGGAAGGCCCTTAGCACAGATACGCAGTATTTT. Translating it yields CASRKALSTDTQYF.

This sequence joins TRBV7-7 and TRBJ2-1; D gene uncertain. V was clipped by 1 base and J by 9 bases, with 10 bases between them. Per the germline V gene, CDR1 is SSHAT and CDR2 is FNYEAQ (reference sequence). The CDR3 has 13 residues. The CDR3 DNA reads TGTGCCAGCAGCTTAGATAGGTTAACTGAGCAGTTCTTC. Protein product: CASSLDRLTEQFF. The full variable domain, rest sourced from reference TRBV7-7 and TRBJ2-1, is GAGVSQSPRYKVTKRGQDVTLRCDPISSHATLYWYQQALGQGPEFLTYFNYEAQPDKSGLPSDRFSAERPEGSISTLTIQRTEQRDSAMYRCASSLDRLTEQFFGPGTRLTVL.

With regard to this clone: This sample also contains other DNA sequences that code for the same CDR3. J is TRBJ2-2 and V is TRBV9; D is ambiguous. Trimming took 0 bases from V and 1 from J, leaving 10 bases between them. Germline V gene data show CDR1 as SGDLS and CDR2 as YYNGEE. The CDR3 is made up of 16 amino acids. The CDR3 here is CASSVGIGQNTGELFF. The CDR3 DNA reads TGTGCCAGCAGCGTAGGCATAGGGCAGAACACCGGGGAGCTGTTTTTT.

The rearrangement links TRBV4-1 to TRBJ2-5, with a tentative D call TRBD1 (6 bases). The germline V and J ends were trimmed by 1 base and 2 bases, with 11 bases remaining between them. The CDR3 length is 15 residues. CDR1 is MGHRA and CDR2 is YSYEKL in the germline V gene. Here the CDR3 reads CASSQARTEQETQYF. The CDR3 nucleotides are TGCGCCAGCAGCCAAGCCCGGACAGAGCAAGAGACCCAGTACTTC.

In its sample, this clone was seen a few times. V is TRBV19 and J is TRBJ2-7; D ambiguous. V was shortened by 3 bases and J by 0 bases, with 9 bases between the two germline ends. The CDR3 sequence is 14 residues long. Germline V gives CDR1 LNHDA, CDR2 SQIVND (reference sequence). CDR3: CASSIGRSSYEQYF. CDR3 DNA: TGTGCCAGTAGTATCGGCCGTTCCTCCTACGAGCAGTACTTC.

Only a few counts were recorded for this clone. V gene TRBV18 combines with J gene TRBJ1-1; D is unresolved. The CDR3 length is 13 residues. CDR1 is KGHSH and CDR2 is LQKENI in the germline V gene. Between the trimmed V and J ends, which lost 5 bases and 2 bases, there was a span of 9 bases. DNA of the CDR3: TGTGCCAGCTCAGAACCGGATAACACTGAAGCTTTCTTT. Its translation is CASSEPDNTEAFF.

The CDR3 DNA is TGTGCCAGCAGCTTAGCGTATGGACCCGCGGGCACTGAAGCTTTCTTT. It yields the protein CASSLAYGPAGTEAFF. The genes are TRBV7-9 and TRBJ1-1; D unclear. CDR1 SEHNR and CDR2 FQNEAQ come from the germline V gene (reference sequence). V lost 0 bases to trimming and J lost 4 bases, with 15 bases between them. The CDR3 has 16 residues.

This CDR3 reads CASSFTGADTGELFF. The CDR3 DNA follows: TGTGCCAGCAGCTTTACAGGGGCTGACACCGGGGAGCTGTTTTTT. The rearrangement uses TRBV7-6 and TRBJ2-2, with TRBD1 matching 7 bases. CDR1 and CDR2 from the germline V gene are SGHVS and FNYEAQ. The CDR3 contains 15 residues. After removal of 3 bases from V and 3 bases from J, the junction contained 4 bases not matched to a gene.

The chain employs TRBV12-2 and TRBJ2-1; the table calls TRBD2, which could not be checked here. TRBV12-2 is marked as a pseudogene. The CDR3 loop spans 17 amino acids. The CDR3 sequence: CASRPEGLTSRVVSQFF. The CDR3, as DNA: TGTGCAAGTCGCCCAGAGGGGTTGACTAGCCGGGTGGTTTCCCAGTTCTTC.

This chain connects TRBV10-1 to TRBJ2-7; TRBD2 matches 12 bases. The CDR3 sequence is 15 residues long. Germline CDR1 and CDR2: WNHNN and SYGVQD (reference sequence). V was clipped by 2 bases and J by 6 bases; unmatched bases: 5. DNA for the CDR3: TGCGCCAGCAGTGAGCCTGGGACTAGCGGGTTCGAGCAGTACTTC. It encodes CASSEPGTSGFEQYF.

This clone is a singleton in its sample. This chain uses TRBV10-3 with TRBJ1-1; D remains unclear. The CDR3 runs to 13 residues. Trimming cost V 8 bases and J 0 bases, with 10 bases left between them. CDR1 and CDR2 from the germline V gene are ENHRY and SYGVKD. As DNA, the CDR3 is TGTGCCATCTTGGGCAGACTGAACACTGAAGCTTTCTTT. It yields the protein CAILGRLNTEAFF.

The rearrangement links TRBV6-5 to TRBJ1-2; 8 positions match TRBD1. Unmatched junction bases numbered 10, after V lost 7 bases and J lost 6 bases. CDR3 length: 14 amino acids. Germline V gene sequence: CDR1 MNHEY, CDR2 SVGAGI. The chain's CDR3 is CASTKGRGQDGYTF. CDR3 DNA sequence: TGTGCCAGCACCAAGGGCAGGGGGCAGGATGGCTACACCTTC.